The 30 T cell receptor beta chains listed next were all sequenced from one sample in a study of Graves' ophthalmopathy and Graves' hyperthyroidism. As the template, RNA transcripts were used to amplify TCR beta CDR3 regions. HTBI primers primed a first-round RT-PCR, and a second-round multiplex PCR followed. TCRdb reprocessed the multiplex PCR reads via MiXCR and lists one record per CDR3 protein. The sample contains more than 1,000,000 distinct CDR3 sequences, about 38% of which appear only once. Sequencing input: peripheral blood or thyroid tissue (not recorded which). The receptors originated from an adult man with Graves' hyperthyroidism.

In the case of this clonotype: A read error may be the cause here, since a much bigger clone is one base away. The conserved final phenylalanine or tryptophan is absent from the CDR3, which likely points to a read error. The V gene is TRBV4-2, the J gene TRBJ2-5; D is unclear. V shed 5 bases and J shed 5 bases, with 9 bases lying between them. The length of the CDR3 is 12 residues. CDR1 and CDR2 (germline): LGHNA, YNFKEQ. The CDR3: CASSGYSETQYY. CDR3 sequence (DNA): TGTGCCAGCAGCGGATATAGCGAGACCCAGTACTAC.

The chain employs TRBV12-3 or TRBV12-4 and TRBJ1-5; no firm D call. The CDR3 is made up of 13 amino acids. Trimming pared 7 bases from V and 3 bases from J, leaving 10 bases between. As DNA, the CDR3 is TGTGCCAGCAATACAGAATCCAATCAGCCCCAGCATTTT. Translated: CASNTESNQPQHF.

In the case of this clonotype: A much larger clone lies a single base off, so this may be a read error. The rearrangement links TRBV7-2 to TRBJ1-5; D unresolved. This CDR3 is 15 amino acids long. Germline CDR1 reads SGHTA; CDR2 reads FQGNSA. V was clipped by 6 bases and J by 9 bases, with 21 bases between them. The CDR3 DNA reads TGTGCCAGCAGTACCCCCAGGACGGGAGGGATGCCCCAGCATTTT. Residues: CASSTPRTGGMPQHF.

The chain joins TRBV4-1 to TRBJ1-4, with a weak D call TRBD1 (6 bases). This CDR3 is built from 14 residues. The V and J ends lost 3 bases and 5 bases respectively, with 10 bases between them. CDR1 is MGHRA, CDR2 YSYEKL, per germline. As DNA, the CDR3 is TGCGCCAGCAGCCACCGGGACACAAATGAAAAACTGTTTTTT. This codes for CASSHRDTNEKLFF.

In its sample, this clonotype was seen a few times. A single base separates this from a much larger clone, so it may be a read error. This chain links TRBV2 with TRBJ1-2; tentatively, D is TRBD1 (6 bases). V was shortened by 8 bases and J by 2 bases, with 15 bases between the two germline ends. The CDR3 length is 14 residues. The germline V gene has CDR1 SNHLY and CDR2 FYNNEI. The CDR3 loop reads CASRGRGTNYGYTF. The CDR3 DNA is TGTGCCAGCCGGGGCAGGGGAACCAACTATGGCTACACCTTC.

V usage is TRBV19 and J usage is TRBJ2-2, with unresolved D. Trimming removed 10 bases from V and 6 bases from J, with 24 bases in between. Germline-derived CDR1 and CDR2 are LNHDA and SQIVND (reference sequence). This CDR3 contains 16 residues. The chain's CDR3 is CATSRAPPLKSGELFF. CDR3 DNA sequence: TGTGCCACCTCACGGGCACCCCCATTGAAGTCCGGGGAGCTGTTTTTT.

This chain links TRBV29-1 with TRBJ1-1; tentative D call: TRBD1 (6 bases). Between the trimmed V and J ends, which lost 2 bases and 1 base, there was a span of 11 bases. The CDR3 spans 14 residues. Germline lookup yields CDR1 SQVTM and CDR2 ANQGSEA. In DNA, the CDR3 is TGCAGCGTTGAAAGTCAGGGGCAGAACACTGAAGCTTTCTTT. This gives the protein CSVESQGQNTEAFF.

As concerns this clonotype: The germline gene is not matched at one end of the junction; a read error may be the cause. The V call is TRBV25-1, the J call TRBJ1-6; D not certain. CDR3 length: 14 residues. CDR1 is MGHDK and CDR2 is SYGVNS in the germline V gene. The CDR3 here is CASSDPDGNSPLHF. Written as DNA, the CDR3 is TGCGCCAGCAGTGACCCGGACGGTAATTCACCCCTCCACTTT.

The chain couples TRBV13 to TRBJ2-7, with 16 bases fitting TRBD2. The CDR3 has 19 residues. Germline V lookup: CDR1 PRHDT, CDR2 FYEKMQ (reference sequence). J gave up 3 bases and V 1 base, and 9 bases lay outside the gene matches. The CDR3 spells CASSLDLPGLAGGRYEQYF. The CDR3 DNA reads as TGTGCCAGCAGCTTAGATTTACCGGGACTAGCGGGAGGGCGCTACGAGCAGTACTTC.

This clonotype has ten or more counts. This rearrangement joins TRBV20-1 to TRBJ1-1; 7 nucleotides line up with TRBD1. The CDR3 sequence is 15 residues long. Germline V lookup: CDR1 DFQATT, CDR2 SNEGSKA (reference sequence). Trimming at V came to 4 bases and at J to 1 base, leaving 9 bases not matched to a gene. CDR3 residues: CSATPQQGQNTEAFF. The CDR3 DNA is TGCAGTGCTACTCCACAACAGGGGCAGAACACTGAAGCTTTCTTT.

This clonotype has at least ten counts. The chain joins TRBV7-3 to TRBJ2-5; 7 positions agree with TRBD2. This CDR3 comprises 17 residues. Germline values: CDR1 SGHTA, CDR2 FQGTGA. The V and J ends lost 1 base and 4 bases, in that order; junction bases with no gene match: 12. CDR3 DNA sequence: TGTGCCAGCAGCTTAAGTGGACTAGAGCCTCACCGAGAGACCCAGTACTTC. Protein product: CASSLSGLEPHRETQYF.

This rearrangement joins TRBV9 to TRBJ2-3; D is unresolved. Germline V gene sequence: CDR1 SGDLS, CDR2 YYNGEE. V was cut by 5 bases and J by 7 bases, with 14 bases left in between. This CDR3 comprises 13 residues. CDR3: CASRKIEPHTQYF. CDR3 sequence (DNA): TGTGCCAGCAGGAAAATTGAACCCCATACGCAGTATTTT.

This clonotype came up a few times. Relative to the germline gene, one junction end is altered; a read error may explain this. This chain links TRBV20-1 with TRBJ1-5, with D uncertain. The V gene's germline CDR1 is DFQATT and CDR2 SNEGSKA (reference sequence). The CDR3 has 16 residues. DNA for the CDR3: TGCAGTGCTGGAGATCCAGGAGTGGTCGTAGGTCAGCCCCAGCATTTT. As protein: CSAGDPGVVVGQPQHF.

The rearrangement links TRBV10-3 to TRBJ1-2, with D possibly matching TRBD1 (5 bases). V lost 11 bases, J lost 4 bases, and 26 bases lay in between. The germline V gene has CDR1 ENHRY and CDR2 SYGVKD. This CDR3 comprises 16 residues. CDR3 in DNA: TGTGCCGGCTCAGAGTGGAGGGGAGAGAGGAGCTATGGCTACACCTTC. This gives the protein CAGSEWRGERSYGYTF.

This clonotype has a count of ten or more. The V call is TRBV7-9, the J call TRBJ1-2; D not resolved. V dropped 6 bases and J dropped 0 bases, with 8 bases sitting between them. This CDR3 is 13 amino acids long. Germline CDR1 and CDR2: SEHNR and FQNEAQ (reference sequence). CDR3 bases: TGTGCCAGCAGTGTTCAGACTAACTATGGCTACACCTTC. Amino acids: CASSVQTNYGYTF. Full variable domain (outside the CDR3, taken from reference TRBV7-9 and TRBJ1-2): DTGVSQNPRHKITKRGQNVTFRCDPISEHNRLYWYRQTLGQGPEFLTYFQNEAQLEKSRLLSDRFSAERPKGSFSTLEIQRTEQGDSAMYLCASSVQTNYGYTFGSGTRLTVV.

This clonotype showed up just a few times. This chain links TRBV29-1 with TRBJ2-7; D gene unclear. CDR1 is SQVTM, CDR2 ANQGSEA, per germline. Trimming left V 8 bases short and J 1 base short, with 12 bases between. This CDR3 is 12 amino acids long. The DNA of the CDR3 is TGCAGCTTAGTTGGACGTTCCTACGAGCAGTACTTC. This translates into CSLVGRSYEQYF.

V gene TRBV7-2 combines with J gene TRBJ1-1; D gene unclear. CDR1 and CDR2 from the germline V gene are SGHTA and FQGNSA. Trimming cost V 6 bases and J 9 bases, with 11 bases left between them. The CDR3 has 11 amino acids. The CDR3 sequence is CASRLEYQAFF. The CDR3 nucleotides are TGTGCCAGCAGACTAGAGTACCAAGCTTTCTTT.

This clonotype was detected ten times or more. The genes are TRBV20-1 and TRBJ1-6, with D maybe TRBD1 (5 bases). The germline gives CDR1 DFQATT, CDR2 SNEGSKA (reference sequence). The CDR3 extends over 15 amino acids. The V end lost 2 bases, the J end lost 7 bases, and 15 bases lay between the germline ends. Here the CDR3 reads CSARTSAGRNSPLHF. The CDR3 DNA reads TGCAGTGCTAGAACCTCGGCAGGGAGGAATTCACCCCTCCACTTT.

This clonotype was seen repeatedly, ten times or more. V usage is TRBV11-2 and J usage is TRBJ1-2, with no clear D. The CDR3 sequence is 13 residues long. Trimming took 0 bases from V and 9 from J, leaving 11 bases between them. Germline V lookup: CDR1 SGHAT, CDR2 FQNNGV. The CDR3 DNA is TGTGCCAGCAGCTTAGATAGATTATACCGCTACACCTTC. Residues: CASSLDRLYRYTF.

This clonotype was picked up many times. This chain connects TRBV9 to TRBJ1-1, with D tentatively TRBD1 (5 bases). The V end lost 0 bases, the J end lost 3 bases, and 15 bases lay between the germline ends. The CDR3 has 16 residues. Looked up from germline, CDR1 is SGDLS and CDR2 is YYNGEE. DNA of the CDR3: TGTGCCAGCAGCGTAGCTACGGGGGAAAGGGACACTGAAGCTTTCTTT. It yields the protein CASSVATGERDTEAFF. The full variable domain, rest sourced from reference TRBV9 and TRBJ1-1, is DSGVTQTPKHLITATGQRVTLRCSPRSGDLSVYWYQQSLDQGLQFLIQYYNGEERAKGNILERFSAQQFPDLHSELNLSSLELGDSALYFCASSVATGERDTEAFFGQGTRLTVV.

The J gene is TRBJ1-3, the V gene TRBV11-2; D not certain. Trimming removed 8 bases from V and 1 base from J, with 18 bases in between. The germline V gene has CDR1 SGHAT and CDR2 FQNNGV. This CDR3 region has 16 residues. CDR3 in DNA: TGTGCCAGCTCACCACTGGGGATGCGGTCTGGAAACACCATATATTTT. It specifies CASSPLGMRSGNTIYF.

Only one count was recorded for this clonotype. CDR3 loop: CAITRTEEGTDTQYF. CDR3 coding DNA: TGTGCCATCACCCGGACGGAGGAGGGCACAGATACGCAGTATTTT. The genes are TRBV10-3 and TRBJ2-3, with TRBD2 as a possible D gene (5 bases). The CDR3 loop spans 15 amino acids. Per germline, CDR1 ENHRY and CDR2 SYGVKD. V was cut by 7 bases and J by 1 base, with 15 bases left in between.

The chain carries TRBV5-1 and TRBJ2-7; no reliable D call. CDR3 length equals 12 residues. Germline values: CDR1 SGHRS, CDR2 YFSETQ. The V end was cut by 3 bases, the J end by 11 bases, with 15 bases between. Here the CDR3 reads CASSSDMVLKYF. For the CDR3, the DNA is TGCGCCAGCAGCTCCGACATGGTCCTTAAGTACTTC.

This clonotype appeared many times. The CDR3: CASSPRTMTGAYQYF. CDR3 DNA sequence: TGTGCCAGCAGCCCACGGACTATGACGGGCGCATACCAGTACTTC. The chain couples TRBV7-8 to TRBJ2-5; D may be TRBD2 (6 bases). This CDR3 has 15 residues. Trimming cost V 5 bases and J 10 bases, with 23 bases left between them. Germline-derived CDR1 and CDR2 are SGHVS and FQNEAQ.

This clonotype was seen repeatedly, ten times or more. The genes are TRBV29-1 and TRBJ1-3; a weak D match, TRBD1 (5 bases). Trimming removed 7 bases at V and 2 bases at J, with 9 bases between. Germline V lookup: CDR1 SQVTM, CDR2 ANQGSEA. The length of the CDR3 is 12 residues. The DNA of the CDR3 is TGCAGCGCAGAGGACACTGGAAACACCATATATTTT. Protein: CSAEDTGNTIYF.

This clonotype came up a few times. The chain uses TRBV19 and TRBJ1-1, with D possibly matching TRBD1 (5 bases). Trimming pared 8 bases from V and 0 bases from J, leaving 16 bases between. CDR1 and CDR2 from the germline V gene are LNHDA and SQIVND (reference sequence). There are 15 residues in the CDR3. CDR3 in DNA: TGTGCCAGTTCTACACCACTGGGGGTGAACACTGAAGCTTTCTTT. Translating it yields CASSTPLGVNTEAFF.

This clonotype has just one count. A much larger clone is a single base away; this may be a read error. The rearrangement uses TRBV19 and TRBJ1-1, with D possibly being TRBD1 (5 bases). Trimming took off 7 bases at V and 4 bases at J, with 16 bases between the two ends. Germline CDR1 is LNHDA and CDR2 is SQIVND (reference sequence). This CDR3 contains 14 residues. The CDR3 sequence: CASNIYAGGTEAFF. DNA of the CDR3: TGTGCCAGTAATATTTATGCCGGGGGCACTGAAGCTTTCTTT.

The chain has TRBV25-1 and TRBJ1-1; no reliable D call. Germline loops: CDR1 MGHDK, CDR2 SYGVNS. V lost 9 bases and J lost 3, with 8 bases in between. This CDR3 has 11 residues. In DNA, the CDR3 is TGTGCCAGTTGGACGGACACTGAAGCTTTCTTT. Translating it yields CASWTDTEAFF.

The V gene is TRBV30, the J gene TRBJ1-1, with D perhaps TRBD1 (6 bases). The CDR3 spans 15 residues. Germline loops: CDR1 GTSNPN, CDR2 SVGIG (reference sequence). CDR3 in DNA: TGTGCTCGAAAACCTCGGGGGGGCGGACGAGGGAAAGCTTTCTTT. This sequence encodes CARKPRGGGRGKAFF.

There are many counts of this clonotype. V usage is TRBV29-1 and J usage is TRBJ1-1; D remains ambiguous. Trimming shortened V by 5 bases and J by 9 bases, and 10 bases separated the two germline ends. Germline V gene sequence: CDR1 SQVTM, CDR2 ANQGSEA. This CDR3 contains 10 residues. The CDR3 spells CSVTELKAFF. DNA for the CDR3: TGCAGCGTTACGGAGTTAAAAGCTTTCTTT.